This TCR beta chain was sequenced in a study of regulatory T cells in long-lasting Graves disease. Germline CDR1 reads SEHNR; CDR2 reads FQNEAQ (reference sequence). This CDR3 has 16 residues. Trimming cost V 6 bases and J 2 bases; bases outside gene matches: 4. Findings and caveats of the study: Analyses excluded thyroid tissue, covering peripheral blood alone.

Time point: newly diagnosed GD, antithyroid drugs for less than 3 months. PBMCs were the source of the RNA used for TCR sequencing. Comments on this clonotype: The antigen remains unidentified.

Arm-PCR with iRepertoire HTBI primers amplified the CDR3 regions for these TCR beta libraries. TCRdb re-analysed the multiplex PCR reads in MiXCR, keeping a single row per CDR3 protein. The sample lists about 400,000 distinct CDR3 sequences, 15% occurring once. These data also formed part of another study, on T cells in Graves' hyperthyroidism and ophthalmopathy. That paper states: Graves' hyperthyroidism is called stable when ophthalmopathy does not progress within 18 months. TCR CDR3 regions were first amplified by RT-PCR with HTBI primers. A model of 13 V-J pairs discriminated ophthalmopathy from stable hyperthyroidism.

The origin of this receptor is a woman aged 40 to 49 with Graves disease. The chain couples TRBV7-9 to TRBJ2-2; 12 positions agree with TRBD2. Material: peripheral blood mononuclear cells (PBMCs), obtained at new diagnosis, from a patient treated with antithyroid drugs. CDR3 in amino acids: CASSSSGRANTGELFF. CDR3 coding DNA: TGTGCCAGCAGTTCTAGCGGGAGGGCTAACACCGGGGAGCTGTTTTTT.